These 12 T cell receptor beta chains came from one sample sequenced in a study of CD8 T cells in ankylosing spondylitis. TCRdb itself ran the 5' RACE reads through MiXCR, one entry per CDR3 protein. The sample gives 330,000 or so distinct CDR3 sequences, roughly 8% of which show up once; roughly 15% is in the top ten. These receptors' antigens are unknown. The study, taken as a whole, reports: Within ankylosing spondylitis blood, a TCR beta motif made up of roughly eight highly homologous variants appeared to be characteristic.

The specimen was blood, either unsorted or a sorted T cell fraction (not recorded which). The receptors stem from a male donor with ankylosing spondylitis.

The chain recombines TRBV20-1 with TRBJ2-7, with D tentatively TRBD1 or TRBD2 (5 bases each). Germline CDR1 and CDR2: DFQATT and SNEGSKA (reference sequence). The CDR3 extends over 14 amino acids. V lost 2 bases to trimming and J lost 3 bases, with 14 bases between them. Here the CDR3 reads CSARKARDHYEQYF. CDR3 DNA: TGCAGTGCTAGAAAGGCTCGGGACCACTACGAGCAGTACTTC.

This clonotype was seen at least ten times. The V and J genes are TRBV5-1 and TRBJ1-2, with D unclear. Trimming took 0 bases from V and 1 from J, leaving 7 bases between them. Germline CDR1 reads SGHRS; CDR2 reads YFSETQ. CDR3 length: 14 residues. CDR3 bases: TGCGCCAGCAGCTTGGATGGGGATAACTATGGCTACACCTTC. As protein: CASSLDGDNYGYTF.

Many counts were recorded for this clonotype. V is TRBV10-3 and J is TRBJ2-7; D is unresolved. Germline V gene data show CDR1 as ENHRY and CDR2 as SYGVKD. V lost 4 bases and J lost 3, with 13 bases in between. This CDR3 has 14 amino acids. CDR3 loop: CAISGAGAVYEQYF. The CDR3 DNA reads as TGTGCCATCAGTGGGGCTGGCGCCGTCTACGAGCAGTACTTC.

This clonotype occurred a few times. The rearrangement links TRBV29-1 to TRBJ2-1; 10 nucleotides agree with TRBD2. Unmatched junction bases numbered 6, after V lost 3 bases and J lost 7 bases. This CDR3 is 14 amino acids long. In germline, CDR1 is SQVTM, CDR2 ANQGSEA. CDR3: CSVDRTSGDNEQFF. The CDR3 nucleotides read TGCAGCGTTGACCGGACTAGCGGCGATAATGAGCAGTTCTTC.

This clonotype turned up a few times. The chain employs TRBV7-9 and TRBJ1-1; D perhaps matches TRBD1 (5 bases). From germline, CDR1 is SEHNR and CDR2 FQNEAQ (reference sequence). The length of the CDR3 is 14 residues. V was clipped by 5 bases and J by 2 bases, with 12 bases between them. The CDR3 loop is CASSHRGANTEAFF. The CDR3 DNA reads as TGTGCCAGCAGCCACCGCGGGGCCAACACTGAAGCTTTCTTT.

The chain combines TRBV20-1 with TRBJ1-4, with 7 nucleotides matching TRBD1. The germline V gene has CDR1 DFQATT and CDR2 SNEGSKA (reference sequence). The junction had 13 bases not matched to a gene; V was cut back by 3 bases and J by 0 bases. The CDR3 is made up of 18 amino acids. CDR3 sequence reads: CSARKRDSSFATNEKLFF. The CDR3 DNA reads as TGCAGTGCTAGGAAACGGGACAGCAGTTTTGCAACTAATGAAAAACTGTTTTTT.

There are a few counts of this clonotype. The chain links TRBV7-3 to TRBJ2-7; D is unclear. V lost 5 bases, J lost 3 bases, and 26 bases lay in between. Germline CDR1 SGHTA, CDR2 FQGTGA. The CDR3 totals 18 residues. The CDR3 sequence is CASSLRVSPTGRNYEQYF. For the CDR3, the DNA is TGTGCCAGCAGCCTCCGGGTTAGCCCGACCGGGCGAAACTACGAGCAGTACTTC.

CDR3 sequence reads: CASSEPSGSFFTDTQYF. In DNA, the CDR3 is TGTGCCAGCAGTGAGCCTAGCGGGAGTTTCTTCACAGATACGCAGTATTTT. This rearrangement joins TRBV6-1 to TRBJ2-3; 10 bases line up with TRBD2. This CDR3 is built from 17 residues. Trimming removed 3 bases from V and 2 bases from J; junction bases left unmatched: 8. Germline loops: CDR1 MNHNS, CDR2 SASEGT.

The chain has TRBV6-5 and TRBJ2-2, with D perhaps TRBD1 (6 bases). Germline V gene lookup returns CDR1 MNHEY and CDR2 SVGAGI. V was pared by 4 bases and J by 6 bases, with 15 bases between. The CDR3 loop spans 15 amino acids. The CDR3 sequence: CASSSIRGSAGELFF. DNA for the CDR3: TGTGCCAGCAGTTCCATCAGGGGCAGCGCCGGGGAGCTGTTTTTT.

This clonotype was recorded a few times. As DNA, the CDR3 is TGTGCCAGCAGCCCGGAGGGAGTCTCTGGAAACACCATATATTTT. Protein: CASSPEGVSGNTIYF. This sequence joins TRBV14 and TRBJ1-3; D gene uncertain. Germline V lookup: CDR1 SGHDN, CDR2 FVKESK. The CDR3 runs to 15 residues. V lost 4 bases to trimming and J lost 0 bases, with 10 bases between them.

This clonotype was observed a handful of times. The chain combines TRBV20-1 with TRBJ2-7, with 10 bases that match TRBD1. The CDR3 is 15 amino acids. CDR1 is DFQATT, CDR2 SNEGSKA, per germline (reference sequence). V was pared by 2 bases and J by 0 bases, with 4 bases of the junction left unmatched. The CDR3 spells CSARPDRGFSYEQYF. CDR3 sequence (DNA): TGCAGTGCTAGACCGGACAGGGGGTTCTCCTACGAGCAGTACTTC.

CDR3 sequence: CASNDRGSTDTQYF. DNA of the CDR3: TGTGCCAGCAATGACAGGGGAAGCACAGATACGCAGTATTTT. The rearrangement joins TRBV2 to TRBJ2-3, with 8 bases lining up with TRBD1. V shed 7 bases and J 0 bases; nucleotides not matched to a gene: 3. The CDR3 covers 14 residues. The germline V gene encodes CDR1 SNHLY and CDR2 FYNNEI.